This TCR beta chain derives from a study of blood T cell repertoires in COVID-19 (dated by TCRdb to 2019 to 2021). Some background on the complete study: Collaborator samples came from the United States, Italy and Spain and covered acute and convalescent phases of COVID-19. The prospective study material was composed of cDNA or gDNA derived from T cells, B-cell-depleted T cells, or PBMCs. The dataset comprised deeply sampled blood TCRbeta repertoires from subjects exposed to, actively infected with, or recovered from COVID-19. The repertoires were released in a freely available public database intended as a resource for research on the immune response to SARS-CoV-2. Samples came from the ongoing ImmuneRACE study (first 160 participants) plus 1,254 subjects from 6 global collaborators. A de-identified subject ID, COVID-19 status, age in years and sex were almost always included in the sample metadata. HLA class I and class II types, where available, came from metadata supplied by the sample provider rather than from assay-based typing. The full study reports these points: How much clinical and demographic metadata was included differed by source and by participant, and the metadata was provided uncurated.

The immunoSEQ Assay, a bias-controlled multiplex PCR, was used to amplify TCRbeta CDR3 regions from genomic DNA. The paper's data handling went like this. Nucleated cell counts per sample were estimated from amplification of reference gene primers within the assay. Sequence reads were collapsed and filtered to measure the absolute abundance of every unique TCRbeta CDR3 rearrangement. For each sample, productive Simpson clonality was calculated by taking the square root of Simpson's diversity index across productive rearrangements. Entries here come from immuneACCESS through TCRdb and include only in-frame sequences with V and J called. Some clones fail to appear in such tables; in the studies checked, an unresolved V gene covers under half of the shortfall, and the cause of the remainder is unknown. The D gene and trimming were derived from the DNA, and the V and J assignments and clone size from that table. For this sample the table gives about 97,000 clones, of which about 83% were detected only once. Jointly, the top ten make up approximately 15% of the sample.

Turning to this clone: The antigen it recognizes is unknown. The record has no base qualities; no much larger clone is one base away.

Collaborating institutions collected whole blood in K2EDTA tubes following their own protocols. For TCRbeta analysis, collaborator samples were shipped as frozen whole blood, as isolated PBMCs, or as DNA extracted from either sample type. The CDR3 spans 15 residues, from the cysteine through the phenylalanine. Just the 45-base CDR3 DNA is kept, in frame starting at base 1. The junction carries 8 bases between V and J, which are trimmed by 0 bases and 0 bases respectively. CDR1 and CDR2, per the germline V gene, are MNHEY and SVGAGI. The rearrangement combines TRBV6-5 with TRBJ1-1; TRBD1 is perhaps the D gene, given 6 matching bases. Sequencing used peripheral blood. The clonotype was recovered from a human donor in a cohort sampled during active COVID-19. The DNA sequence is as follows: TGTGCCAGCAGTTACTCGGGGGCCCTGAACACTGAAGCTTTCTTT. It specifies CASSYSGALNTEAFF.